These T cell receptor beta chains were read from a single sample in a study of blood T cells in healthy people across ages. Each CDR3 protein is one row after TCRdb ran MiXCR on the 5' RACE reads. This sample yields roughly 650,000 distinct CDR3 sequences, of which about 30% are seen a single time; 15% belongs to the top ten. Sample: blood. All receptors come from an elderly woman in good health. The CDR3 runs from the conserved cysteine through the conserved F or W. The order of the fields is V gene, clone size, D gene, J gene, CDR3 protein, CDR3 DNA. A D gene is named only where the DNA matches it firmly. A row's size may be missing; if present it is once, few, many or a size class.

V gene: TRBV29-1; clone size: many; D gene: .; J gene: TRBJ1-4; CDR3 protein: CSVSQNLATNEKLFF; CDR3 DNA: TGCAGCGTTTCCCAGAACCTTGCAACTAATGAAAAACTGTTTTTT
V gene: TRBV7-6; clone size: few; D gene: TRBD2; J gene: TRBJ2-2; CDR3 protein: CASSLTGTSAANTGELFF; CDR3 DNA: TGTGCCAGCAGCCTCACCGGGACTAGCGCCGCGAACACCGGGGAGCTGTTTTTT
V gene: TRBV9; clone size: many; D gene: .; J gene: TRBJ2-4; CDR3 protein: CASSPQFGLAKNIQYF; CDR3 DNA: TGTGCCAGCAGCCCCCAATTTGGACTAGCCAAAAACATTCAGTACTTC
V gene: TRBV20-1; clone size: .; D gene: .; J gene: TRBJ1-1; CDR3 protein: CSASRASGANTEAFF; CDR3 DNA: TGCAGTGCTAGCCGCGCCTCAGGGGCGAACACTGAAGCTTTCTTT
V gene: TRBV2; clone size: .; D gene: TRBD1; J gene: TRBJ2-7; CDR3 protein: CASSDHRGPSYEQYF; CDR3 DNA: TGTGCCAGCAGTGACCACAGGGGGCCCTCCTACGAGCAGTACTTC
V gene: TRBV20-1; clone size: .; D gene: .; J gene: TRBJ2-5; CDR3 protein: CSARVGGAQETQYF; CDR3 DNA: TGCAGTGCTAGAGTAGGCGGGGCACAAGAGACCCAGTACTTC
V gene: TRBV27; clone size: many; D gene: .; J gene: TRBJ2-4; CDR3 protein: CASTEYIQYF; CDR3 DNA: TGTGCCAGCACGGAATACATTCAGTACTTC
V gene: TRBV29-1; clone size: many; D gene: .; J gene: TRBJ2-7; CDR3 protein: CSVEVPQATYEQYF; CDR3 DNA: TGCAGCGTTGAAGTTCCGCAGGCAACCTACGAGCAGTACTTC
V gene: TRBV29-1; clone size: many; D gene: TRBD2; J gene: TRBJ2-5; CDR3 protein: CSVDGSGGARETQYF; CDR3 DNA: TGCAGCGTTGATGGTAGCGGGGGGGCCCGGGAGACCCAGTACTTC
V gene: TRBV3-1; clone size: many; D gene: TRBD1; J gene: TRBJ2-1; CDR3 protein: CASSGGTGGYNEQFF; CDR3 DNA: TGTGCCAGCAGCGGGGGGACAGGGGGTTACAATGAGCAGTTCTTC
V gene: TRBV7-9; clone size: few; D gene: .; J gene: TRBJ1-1; CDR3 protein: CASRLLGREDTEAFF; CDR3 DNA: TGTGCCAGCAGACTCTTAGGCAGGGAGGACACTGAAGCTTTCTTT
V gene: TRBV20-1; clone size: .; D gene: .; J gene: TRBJ2-7; CDR3 protein: CSARESTGTPYEQYF; CDR3 DNA: TGCAGTGCTAGAGAGTCTACGGGGACCCCCTACGAGCAGTACTTC
V gene: TRBV2; clone size: .; D gene: .; J gene: TRBJ2-5; CDR3 protein: CASSGSETRYF; CDR3 DNA: TGTGCCAGCAGCGGGTCAGAGACCCGGTACTTC
V gene: TRBV27; clone size: many; D gene: TRBD2; J gene: TRBJ2-5; CDR3 protein: CASSSGGAYQETQYF; CDR3 DNA: TGTGCCAGCAGTTCGGGGGGGGCGTACCAAGAGACCCAGTACTTC
V gene: TRBV20-1; clone size: .; D gene: .; J gene: TRBJ2-7; CDR3 protein: CSAEDQRAQRYEQYF; CDR3 DNA: TGCAGTGCTGAGGATCAGCGGGCCCAACGCTACGAGCAGTACTTC
V gene: TRBV6-5; clone size: few; D gene: TRBD1; J gene: TRBJ1-2; CDR3 protein: CASSYEGQGRGYTF; CDR3 DNA: TGTGCCAGCAGTTACGAGGGACAGGGAAGAGGCTACACCTTC
V gene: TRBV6-2/TRBV6-3; clone size: .; D gene: TRBD1; J gene: TRBJ2-7; CDR3 protein: CASRSTGGDSYEQYF; CDR3 DNA: TGTGCCAGCAGATCCACAGGGGGCGATTCTTACGAGCAGTACTTC
V gene: TRBV4-2; clone size: few; D gene: .; J gene: TRBJ1-1; CDR3 protein: CASSQDTQMNTEAFF; CDR3 DNA: TGTGCCAGCAGCCAAGATACACAAATGAACACTGAAGCTTTCTTT
V gene: TRBV4-1; clone size: .; D gene: TRBD1; J gene: TRBJ1-4; CDR3 protein: CASSQVTGGRELFF; CDR3 DNA: TGCGCCAGCAGCCAAGTGACAGGGGGAAGGGAACTGTTTTTT